The 28 T cell receptor beta chains below all came from one sample that was sequenced in a study of blood T cell repertoires in COVID-19. Sequenced by immunoSEQ multiplex PCR; TCRdb stores in-frame clones only, minus some. Among 9,700 or so clones listed, over 70% were seen once. The sample taken for sequencing was peripheral blood. Source of these receptors: an older man with active COVID-19.

The chain combines TRBV5-1 with TRBJ2-7, with TRBD2 matching over 11 bases. CDR1 and CDR2 from the germline V gene are SGHRS and YFSETQ. The CDR3 consists of 15 residues. Losses at the gene ends were 4 bases for V and 1 base for J; bases not matched to a gene: 4. CDR3 protein: CASSDPSGRSYEQYF. The CDR3 DNA is TGCGCCAGCAGCGACCCTAGCGGGAGGTCCTACGAGCAGTACTTC.

The V call is TRBV7-9, the J call TRBJ2-1, with 8 bases fitting TRBD1. Germline trimming cut 4 bases from V and 8 bases from J; bases unmatched to any gene: 7. The CDR3 runs to 14 residues. Germline V gives CDR1 SEHNR, CDR2 FQNEAQ (reference sequence). DNA for the CDR3: TGTGCCAGCAGCTCCCGGACAGGGTGGGATGAGCAGTTCTTC. This translates into CASSSRTGWDEQFF.

The rearrangement uses TRBV20-1 and TRBJ2-5; 8 positions agree with TRBD2. CDR1 and CDR2 (germline): DFQATT, SNEGSKA (reference sequence). This CDR3 contains 14 residues. V shed 3 bases and J 5 bases; nucleotides not matched to a gene: 8. CDR3 protein: CSASGSGSGETQYF. CDR3 nucleotide sequence: TGCAGTGCTAGTGGGAGCGGGAGCGGGGAGACCCAGTACTTC.

The chain has TRBV5-4 and TRBJ2-1; the match to TRBD2 covers 7 bases. The germline V gene encodes CDR1 SGHNT and CDR2 YYREEE (reference sequence). The CDR3 runs to 13 residues. Trimming at V came to 6 bases and at J to 8 bases, leaving 8 bases not matched to a gene. The CDR3 protein is CASKRDAEDEQFF. For the CDR3, the DNA is TGTGCCAGCAAGCGGGATGCCGAGGATGAGCAGTTCTTC.

The chain recombines TRBV7-3 with TRBJ2-1, with TRBD2 matching 9 bases. The CDR3 runs to 15 residues. The germline V gene has CDR1 SGHTA and CDR2 FQGTGA. The V segment lost 5 bases and the J segment 8 bases; nucleotides outside the gene matches: 10. The CDR3 nucleotides read TGTGCCAGCAGCCCCCGACTAGCGGCCGGGGATGAGCAGTTCTTC. This sequence encodes CASSPRLAAGDEQFF.

The chain carries TRBV15 and TRBJ2-1; weak D call: TRBD1 (6 bases). In germline, CDR1 is LNHNV, CDR2 YYDKDF (reference sequence). Trimming pared 1 base from V and 8 bases from J, leaving 15 bases between. This CDR3 comprises 15 residues. The CDR3 loop reads CATSRAGQGFHEQFF. The CDR3 coding sequence is TGTGCCACCAGCAGAGCCGGGCAGGGGTTCCATGAGCAGTTCTTC.

The CDR3 protein is CASSQEVVKQEKLFF. The CDR3 DNA reads TGTGCCAGCAGCCAAGAAGTGGTGAAACAGGAAAAACTGTTTTTT. The chain combines TRBV3-1 (or the pseudogene TRBV3-2) with TRBJ1-4; D remains ambiguous. CDR3 length: 15 amino acids. The V end was cut by 0 bases, the J end by 8 bases, with 13 bases between. Germline CDR1 LGHDT, CDR2 YNNKEL (reference sequence).

This chain connects TRBV5-5 to TRBJ2-3; D gene unclear. Trimming removed 8 bases from V and 2 bases from J, with 15 bases in between. Germline V CDR1 and CDR2: SGHKS, YYEKEE (reference sequence). This CDR3 has 14 residues. For the CDR3, the DNA is TGTGCCAGTACCCTAGGCCACTACACAGATACGCAGTATTTT. Its translation: CASTLGHYTDTQYF.

DNA of the CDR3: TGCGCCAGCAGCTTGGCTGCGACAGGGGGAGAGCAGTACTTC. Translating gives CASSLAATGGEQYF. The chain couples TRBV5-1 to TRBJ2-7; 9 bases map to TRBD1. The CDR3 totals 14 residues. Germline-derived CDR1 and CDR2 are SGHRS and YFSETQ. The trim removed 0 bases at V and 7 bases at J, leaving 5 bases unmatched. The variable domain in full, with the rest retrieved from reference TRBV5-1 and TRBJ2-7, is KAGVTQTPRYLIKTRGQQVTLSCSPISGHRSVSWYQQTPGQGLQFLFEYFSETQRNKGNFPGRFSGRQFSNSRSEMNVSTLELGDSALYLCASSLAATGGEQYFGPGTRLTVT.

The chain joins TRBV19 to TRBJ1-5, with 7 bases lining up with TRBD1. The germline V gene has CDR1 LNHDA and CDR2 SQIVND (reference sequence). The CDR3 contains 15 residues. The V and J ends lost 4 bases and 3 bases, in that order; junction bases with no gene match: 6. The CDR3 here is CASSTRGTANQPQHF. In DNA form, the CDR3 reads TGTGCCAGTAGTACCCGCGGGACAGCCAATCAGCCCCAGCATTTT. Full variable domain (remainder filled in from reference TRBV19 and TRBJ1-5): DGGITQSPKYLFRKEGQNVTLSCEQNLNHDAMYWYRQDPGQGLRLIYYSQIVNDFQKGDIAEGYSVSREKKESFPLTVTSAQKNPTAFYLCASSTRGTANQPQHFGDGTRLSIL.

The chain employs TRBV11-2 and TRBJ2-1; possible D gene TRBD1, 8 bases. This CDR3 comprises 20 residues. Deletions cut 0 bases from V and 6 bases from J, with 27 bases between. Germline CDR1 is SGHAT and CDR2 is FQNNGV. CDR3 DNA: TGTGCCAGCAGCTTAGATCCAGGGGGCTTGACTAGCCTACACCGCAATGAGCAGTTCTTC. As protein: CASSLDPGGLTSLHRNEQFF.

The V and J genes are TRBV10-3 and TRBJ2-3; tentative D call: TRBD2 (6 bases). Trimming left V 3 bases short and J 6 bases short, with 10 bases between. CDR1 is ENHRY and CDR2 is SYGVKD in the germline V gene. The CDR3 is made up of 13 amino acids. The CDR3 here is CAISDLGGDTQYF. DNA for the CDR3: TGTGCCATCAGTGATCTTGGGGGGGATACGCAGTATTTT.

This chain joins TRBV6-5 and TRBJ1-5; maybe TRBD1 (5 bases). The CDR3 has 13 residues. V lost 5 bases and J lost 4, with 9 bases in between. The V gene's germline CDR1 is MNHEY and CDR2 SVGAGI. CDR3 protein: CASSQGRNQPQHF. CDR3 DNA sequence: TGTGCCAGCAGTCAGGGTCGGAATCAGCCCCAGCATTTT.

The J gene is TRBJ2-7, the V gene TRBV5-1; 11 positions match TRBD2. The germline CDR1 and CDR2 sequences are SGHRS and YFSETQ. The CDR3 spans 18 residues. With 6 bases clipped from V and 4 bases from J, the junction kept 18 bases outside the gene matches. The CDR3 reads CASTYETGGLAGGYEQYF. The CDR3 DNA reads TGCGCCAGCACCTACGAGACAGGTGGACTAGCGGGTGGGTACGAGCAGTACTTC. Supplemented by reference TRBV5-1 and TRBJ2-7, the full variable domain reads KAGVTQTPRYLIKTRGQQVTLSCSPISGHRSVSWYQQTPGQGLQFLFEYFSETQRNKGNFPGRFSGRQFSNSRSEMNVSTLELGDSALYLCASTYETGGLAGGYEQYFGPGTRLTVT.

This chain links TRBV15 with TRBJ2-5; D perhaps matches TRBD2 (6 bases). The CDR3 is 17 residues long. V was cut by 3 bases and J by 5 bases, with 22 bases left in between. Germline V gene lookup returns CDR1 LNHNV and CDR2 YYDKDF (reference sequence). The CDR3 DNA follows: TGTGCCACCAGCAGGTTCCCGGGGGACTCATCGCACGAGACCCAGTACTTC. It encodes CATSRFPGDSSHETQYF.

The V gene is TRBV3-1 (or the pseudogene TRBV3-2), the J gene TRBJ2-3; perhaps TRBD2 as D (6 bases). Trimming shortened V by 0 bases and J by 6 bases, and 7 bases separated the two germline ends. This CDR3 spans 13 amino acids. Per the germline V gene, CDR1 is LGHDT and CDR2 is YNNKEL (reference sequence). The CDR3 reads CASSQDRGDTQYF. The DNA of the CDR3 is TGTGCCAGCAGCCAAGATCGGGGGGATACGCAGTATTTT.

The rearrangement uses TRBV28 and TRBJ1-5, with no clear D. V lost 1 base, J lost 2 bases, and 6 bases lay in between. The CDR3 extends over 14 amino acids. CDR1 and CDR2 from the germline V gene are MDHEN and SYDVKM. The CDR3 DNA reads TGTGCCAGCAGTTTATTGAGGGGCAATCAGCCCCAGCATTTT. Its translation: CASSLLRGNQPQHF. The whole variable domain, remainder taken from reference TRBV28 and TRBJ1-5, is DVKVTQSSRYLVKRTGEKVFLECVQDMDHENMFWYRQDPGLGLRLIYFSYDVKMKEKGDIPEGYSVSREKKERFSLILESASTNQTSMYLCASSLLRGNQPQHFGDGTRLSIL.

V usage is TRBV9 and J usage is TRBJ1-3, with 11 positions matching TRBD1. The V segment lost 3 bases and the J segment 2 bases; nucleotides outside the gene matches: 4. CDR1 is SGDLS and CDR2 is YYNGEE in the germline V gene. The CDR3 loop spans 16 amino acids. The CDR3 region is CASSDQGQGAGNTIYF. The CDR3 DNA reads as TGTGCCAGCAGCGACCAGGGACAGGGGGCTGGAAACACCATATATTTT.

The chain employs TRBV6-5 and TRBJ2-1; the match to TRBD1 covers 9 bases. The CDR3 extends over 15 amino acids. Unmatched junction bases numbered 4, after V lost 5 bases and J lost 2 bases. CDR1 and CDR2 from the germline V gene are MNHEY and SVGAGI. CDR3 in DNA: TGTGCCAGCAGTCCCGGGACAGGGCCCTACAATGAGCAGTTCTTC. It specifies CASSPGTGPYNEQFF.

In this sample, this clone turned up a few times. The chain carries TRBV28 and TRBJ1-1, with TRBD1 as a possible D gene (5 bases). Germline CDR1 reads MDHEN; CDR2 reads SYDVKM. Trimming stripped 6 bases from V and 6 bases from J, with 8 bases between. This CDR3 is 11 amino acids long. The CDR3 loop is CASRGRPEAFF. CDR3 in DNA: TGTGCCAGCAGGGGGCGTCCTGAAGCTTTCTTT.

The J gene is TRBJ2-2, the V gene TRBV9, with TRBD2 as a possible D gene (6 bases). This CDR3 contains 14 residues. Trimming took 9 bases from V and 4 from J, leaving 16 bases between them. The V gene's germline CDR1 is SGDLS and CDR2 YYNGEE. The CDR3 DNA reads as TGTGCCACCGCGGGGATAGGGAGCACCGGGGAGCTGTTTTTT. Translation: CATAGIGSTGELFF.

The chain uses TRBV5-6 and TRBJ2-7, with D unresolved. The CDR3 spans 13 residues. V was pared by 6 bases and J by 7 bases, with 17 bases between. The germline V gene has CDR1 SGHDT and CDR2 YYEEEE. CDR3 loop: CASTVSPLLEQYF. Here the CDR3 DNA reads TGTGCCAGCACGGTATCACCCCTACTGGAGCAGTACTTC.

This clone has a handful of counts. J is TRBJ2-1 and V is TRBV6-6, with 15 nucleotides matching TRBD2. The V gene end was trimmed by 5 bases and the J gene end by 0 bases; junction bases not matched to a gene: 17. Germline CDR1 is MNHNY and CDR2 is SVGAGI (reference sequence). The CDR3 covers 22 residues. CDR3 region: CASSPGTSGRLSGGSSYNEQFF. The CDR3, as DNA: TGTGCCAGCAGTCCCGGGACTAGCGGGAGGCTCTCCGGTGGTAGCTCCTACAATGAGCAGTTCTTC.

The J gene is TRBJ2-7, the V gene TRBV20-1; 9 nucleotides align to TRBD2. The CDR3 sequence is 16 residues long. V was clipped by 3 bases and J by 5 bases; unmatched bases: 14. Germline V gene lookup returns CDR1 DFQATT and CDR2 SNEGSKA (reference sequence). The CDR3 here is CSASVAGGPRSDEQYF. Here the CDR3 DNA reads TGCAGTGCTAGTGTCGCGGGAGGGCCTCGGAGCGACGAGCAGTACTTC.

The chain joins TRBV3-1 (or the pseudogene TRBV3-2) to TRBJ2-3; 13 bases are shared with TRBD2. The CDR3 is made up of 16 amino acids. The J segment lost 1 base and the V segment lost 4 bases, leaving 2 bases of the junction unmatched. Germline CDR1 and CDR2: LGHDT and YNNKEL (reference sequence). The CDR3 DNA sequence: TGTGCCAGCAGCCTCACTAGCGGGAGGGGCACAGATACGCAGTATTTT. Its protein product is CASSLTSGRGTDTQYF.

The chain carries TRBV19 and TRBJ2-7; 11 nucleotides agree with TRBD1. The CDR3 spans 15 residues. The junction had 8 bases not matched to a gene; V was cut back by 5 bases and J by 5 bases. Germline V gene sequence: CDR1 LNHDA, CDR2 SQIVND (reference sequence). Written as DNA, the CDR3 is TGTGCCAGTAGTTTCGGACAGGGGGCGATCAACGAGCAGTACTTC. It codes for CASSFGQGAINEQYF.

V usage is TRBV11-3 and J usage is TRBJ2-5; 8 bases match TRBD1. V shed 1 base and J 2 bases; nucleotides not matched to a gene: 3. CDR1 and CDR2 from the germline V gene are SGHNT and YENEEA. The length of the CDR3 is 15 residues. CDR3 sequence reads: CASSLGDRKQETQYF. The CDR3 bases are TGTGCCAGCAGCTTAGGGGACAGGAAACAAGAGACCCAGTACTTC. Filled out from reference TRBV11-3 and TRBJ2-5, the complete variable domain reads EAGVVQSPRYKIIEKKQPVAFWCNPISGHNTLYWYLQNLGQGPELLIRYENEEAVDDSQLPKDRFSAERLKGVDSTLKIQPAELGDSAVYLCASSLGDRKQETQYFGPGTRLLVL.

This clone was recorded once. The chain joins TRBV6-2 or TRBV6-3 to TRBJ2-1; 8 bases line up with TRBD2. The J segment lost 8 bases and the V segment lost 4 bases, leaving 13 bases of the junction unmatched. Germline-derived CDR1 and CDR2 are MNHEY and SVGEGT. This CDR3 has 16 residues. Written as DNA, the CDR3 is TGTGCCAGCAGTTCGGGGGGGGGCTGGGCTGGTGATGAGCAGTTCTTC. Translating gives CASSSGGGWAGDEQFF.